These T cell receptor beta chains were read from a single sample in a study of T-cell memory formation after mild COVID-19. From the 5' RACE reads, TCRdb called clonotypes with MiXCR, one entry per CDR3 protein. This sample yields about 360,000 distinct CDR3 sequences, of which about 15% are seen a single time; less than 25% belongs to the top ten. Sequenced material: PBMCs or a T cell subset sorted from them (not recorded which). The receptors originated from a man aged 18 to 30 who had mild COVID-19 (a few samples of this study predate the infection). Cell type and time point are not known. Each CDR3 is given with its conserved first and last residue. The order of the fields is D gene, V gene, clone size, J gene, CDR3 protein, CDR3 DNA. D genes are given only for firm matches. Part of the rows lack a size; the others show once, few, many or a class for expanded clones.

d_call: NA; v_call: TRBV12-3/TRBV12-4; clone_size: NA; j_call: TRBJ2-5; cdr3_aa: CASSFSLGDEGTQYF; cdr3_nt: TGTGCCAGCAGTTTTTCTTTAGGGGATGAGGGGACCCAGTACTTC
d_call: TRBD2; v_call: TRBV5-4; clone_size: few; j_call: TRBJ2-1; cdr3_aa: CASSPHGLAGSYNEQFF; cdr3_nt: TGTGCCAGCAGCCCACACGGACTAGCGGGCTCCTACAATGAGCAGTTCTTC
d_call: TRBD1; v_call: TRBV29-1; clone_size: few; j_call: TRBJ1-5; cdr3_aa: CSALQGGADQPQHF; cdr3_nt: TGCAGCGCATTACAGGGGGGGGCGGATCAGCCCCAGCATTTT
d_call: TRBD1; v_call: TRBV6-6; clone_size: NA; j_call: TRBJ1-3; cdr3_aa: CASSGQGVSGNTIYF; cdr3_nt: TGTGCCAGCAGTGGACAGGGGGTCTCTGGAAACACCATATATTTT
d_call: NA; v_call: TRBV27; clone_size: NA; j_call: TRBJ1-1; cdr3_aa: CASSLSPPGEAFF; cdr3_nt: TGTGCCAGCAGTTTATCCCCCCCGGGGGAAGCTTTCTTT
d_call: NA; v_call: TRBV9; clone_size: NA; j_call: TRBJ2-1; cdr3_aa: CASSTPSREQFF; cdr3_nt: TGTGCCAGCAGCACTCCTAGCAGAGAGCAGTTCTTC
d_call: NA; v_call: TRBV5-1; clone_size: many; j_call: TRBJ1-1; cdr3_aa: CASSLRRGGENTEAFF; cdr3_nt: TGCGCCAGCAGCTTGCGCAGGGGAGGCGAGAACACTGAAGCTTTCTTT
d_call: NA; v_call: TRBV7-2; clone_size: many; j_call: TRBJ1-2; cdr3_aa: CASSLGAANYGYTF; cdr3_nt: TGTGCCAGCAGCTTAGGGGCAGCCAACTATGGCTACACCTTC
d_call: NA; v_call: TRBV6-5; clone_size: NA; j_call: TRBJ1-6; cdr3_aa: CASSYEGYSPLHF; cdr3_nt: TGTGCCAGCAGTTACGAAGGGTATTCACCCCTCCACTTT
d_call: NA; v_call: TRBV5-6; clone_size: many; j_call: TRBJ2-3; cdr3_aa: CASSLVVSTDTQYF; cdr3_nt: TGTGCCAGCAGCTTGGTAGTCAGCACAGATACGCAGTATTTT
d_call: NA; v_call: TRBV20-1; clone_size: NA; j_call: TRBJ2-3; cdr3_aa: CSAAGIRTDTQYF; cdr3_nt: TGCAGTGCCGCGGGGATCCGCACAGATACGCAGTATTTT
d_call: NA; v_call: TRBV6-6; clone_size: few; j_call: TRBJ1-3; cdr3_aa: CASSYRGSGNTIYF; cdr3_nt: TGTGCCAGCAGTTACAGGGGATCTGGAAACACCATATATTTT
d_call: NA; v_call: TRBV29-1; clone_size: NA; j_call: TRBJ2-7; cdr3_aa: CSVDTGTSYEQYF; cdr3_nt: TGCAGCGTTGACACGGGGACCTCCTACGAGCAGTACTTC
d_call: TRBD1; v_call: TRBV6-6; clone_size: few; j_call: TRBJ1-1; cdr3_aa: CASTEGTGVFRAEAFF; cdr3_nt: TGTGCCAGCACCGAAGGGACAGGGGTGTTTAGGGCTGAAGCTTTCTTT
d_call: TRBD2; v_call: TRBV6-5; clone_size: NA; j_call: TRBJ2-2; cdr3_aa: CASSPSGGHTGELFF; cdr3_nt: TGTGCCAGCAGTCCTAGCGGGGGGCACACCGGGGAGCTGTTTTTT
d_call: NA; v_call: TRBV5-1; clone_size: NA; j_call: TRBJ2-1; cdr3_aa: CASSLGQGLDEQFF; cdr3_nt: TGCGCCAGCAGCTTGGGCCAGGGGTTGGATGAGCAGTTCTTC
d_call: NA; v_call: TRBV7-2; clone_size: NA; j_call: TRBJ2-3; cdr3_aa: CASSPLLATDTQYF; cdr3_nt: TGTGCCAGCAGCCCCCTGTTGGCGACAGATACGCAGTATTTT
d_call: NA; v_call: TRBV20-1; clone_size: few; j_call: TRBJ2-1; cdr3_aa: CSANPWDNEQFF; cdr3_nt: TGCAGTGCTAACCCGTGGGACAATGAGCAGTTCTTC
d_call: TRBD1; v_call: TRBV29-1; clone_size: few; j_call: TRBJ1-1; cdr3_aa: CSAGGWNTEAFF; cdr3_nt: TGCAGCGCAGGGGGCTGGAACACTGAAGCTTTCTTT
d_call: TRBD1; v_call: TRBV5-1; clone_size: few; j_call: TRBJ2-2; cdr3_aa: CASSPRGDRSDTGELFF; cdr3_nt: TGCGCCAGCAGCCCCAGGGGGGACAGGAGCGACACCGGGGAGCTGTTTTTT
d_call: NA; v_call: TRBV2; clone_size: NA; j_call: TRBJ2-3; cdr3_aa: CASRADLSADTQYF; cdr3_nt: TGTGCCAGCAGGGCGGACCTGAGTGCAGATACGCAGTATTTT
d_call: TRBD2; v_call: TRBV3-1; clone_size: NA; j_call: TRBJ2-7; cdr3_aa: CASSRLAPTYEQYF; cdr3_nt: TGTGCCAGCAGCCGACTAGCGCCCACCTACGAGCAGTACTTC
d_call: NA; v_call: TRBV5-1; clone_size: few; j_call: TRBJ2-2; cdr3_aa: CASSLGHSITGELFF; cdr3_nt: TGCGCCAGCAGCTTGGGACACTCGATCACCGGGGAGCTGTTTTTT
d_call: NA; v_call: TRBV15; clone_size: NA; j_call: TRBJ1-1; cdr3_aa: CATSRVGGAGNEAFF; cdr3_nt: TGTGCCACCAGCAGAGTCGGGGGCGCGGGCAATGAAGCTTTCTTT
d_call: NA; v_call: TRBV18; clone_size: few; j_call: TRBJ2-1; cdr3_aa: CASSGSWGRSSYNEQFF; cdr3_nt: TGTGCCAGCTCAGGAAGTTGGGGCCGCAGCTCCTACAATGAGCAGTTCTTC
d_call: NA; v_call: TRBV7-2; clone_size: NA; j_call: TRBJ2-1; cdr3_aa: CASSLAGFNNEQFF; cdr3_nt: TGTGCCAGCAGCCTGGCCGGGTTTAATAATGAGCAGTTCTTC
d_call: NA; v_call: TRBV12-3/TRBV12-4; clone_size: many; j_call: TRBJ1-5; cdr3_aa: CASSLWLRPEAGQPQHF; cdr3_nt: TGTGCCAGCAGTTTATGGCTTCGCCCGGAGGCGGGTCAGCCCCAGCATTTT
d_call: NA; v_call: TRBV12-3/TRBV12-4; clone_size: many; j_call: TRBJ1-1; cdr3_aa: CASSLGQGATEAFF; cdr3_nt: TGTGCCAGCAGTTTAGGCCAGGGAGCCACTGAAGCTTTCTTT
d_call: NA; v_call: TRBV2; clone_size: NA; j_call: TRBJ1-2; cdr3_aa: CASSDDRNYGYTF; cdr3_nt: TGTGCCAGCAGTGACGACAGGAACTATGGCTACACCTTC
d_call: TRBD1; v_call: TRBV6-5; clone_size: NA; j_call: TRBJ1-6; cdr3_aa: CASSYRGYNSPLHF; cdr3_nt: TGTGCCAGCAGCTACAGGGGATATAATTCACCCCTCCACTTT
d_call: NA; v_call: TRBV3-1; clone_size: NA; j_call: TRBJ1-2; cdr3_aa: CASSPDSRSNYGYTF; cdr3_nt: TGTGCCAGCAGCCCGGACAGCCGGTCCAACTATGGCTACACCTTC
d_call: TRBD2; v_call: TRBV3-1; clone_size: NA; j_call: TRBJ2-1; cdr3_aa: CASSRSGGRDEQFF; cdr3_nt: TGTGCCAGCAGCCGTAGCGGGGGCAGGGATGAGCAGTTCTTC
d_call: NA; v_call: TRBV9; clone_size: few; j_call: TRBJ2-3; cdr3_aa: CASSSVHGASRATDTQYF; cdr3_nt: TGTGCCAGCAGCTCCGTCCATGGGGCTTCCCGGGCCACAGATACGCAGTATTTT
d_call: TRBD2; v_call: TRBV5-1; clone_size: NA; j_call: TRBJ2-1; cdr3_aa: CASSWGLADYNEQFF; cdr3_nt: TGCGCCAGCAGCTGGGGACTAGCGGACTACAATGAGCAGTTCTTC
d_call: NA; v_call: TRBV5-6; clone_size: NA; j_call: TRBJ1-2; cdr3_aa: CASSRQLGSGYTF; cdr3_nt: TGTGCCAGCAGCAGACAGTTGGGTAGTGGCTACACCTTC
d_call: NA; v_call: TRBV6-2/TRBV6-3; clone_size: NA; j_call: TRBJ1-5; cdr3_aa: CASRFTGTSNQPQHF; cdr3_nt: TGTGCCAGCAGATTCACAGGTACGAGCAATCAGCCCCAGCATTTT
d_call: NA; v_call: TRBV7-2; clone_size: few; j_call: TRBJ1-1; cdr3_aa: CASSARAGGEAFF; cdr3_nt: TGTGCCAGCAGCGCCCGGGCCGGCGGTGAAGCTTTCTTT
d_call: NA; v_call: TRBV9; clone_size: few; j_call: TRBJ1-5; cdr3_aa: CASSVGHGVNQPQHF; cdr3_nt: TGTGCCAGCAGCGTAGGGCACGGGGTTAATCAGCCCCAGCATTTT
d_call: NA; v_call: TRBV3-1; clone_size: NA; j_call: TRBJ1-6; cdr3_aa: CASSLRAASPLHF; cdr3_nt: TGTGCCAGCAGCCTCCGGGCCGCCAGCCCCCTCCACTTT
d_call: NA; v_call: TRBV7-6; clone_size: many; j_call: TRBJ1-1; cdr3_aa: CASSLWGWNTEAFF; cdr3_nt: TGTGCCAGCAGCTTGTGGGGATGGAACACTGAAGCTTTCTTT
d_call: NA; v_call: TRBV30; clone_size: NA; j_call: TRBJ2-5; cdr3_aa: CAWRRGWETQYF; cdr3_nt: TGTGCCTGGAGACGGGGATGGGAGACCCAGTACTTC
d_call: TRBD1; v_call: TRBV19; clone_size: NA; j_call: TRBJ1-5; cdr3_aa: CASQPGGLGQPQHF; cdr3_nt: TGTGCCAGTCAGCCAGGGGGGCTCGGGCAGCCCCAGCATTTT
d_call: NA; v_call: TRBV27; clone_size: many; j_call: TRBJ2-2; cdr3_aa: CASSLQYGGRELFF; cdr3_nt: TGTGCCAGCAGTTTACAGTACGGGGGCAGGGAGCTGTTTTTT
d_call: NA; v_call: TRBV7-9; clone_size: few; j_call: TRBJ1-1; cdr3_aa: CASRPTVPATEAFF; cdr3_nt: TGTGCCAGCAGACCGACAGTCCCCGCCACTGAAGCTTTCTTT
d_call: NA; v_call: TRBV7-2; clone_size: NA; j_call: TRBJ2-1; cdr3_aa: CASSAAGSDNEQFF; cdr3_nt: TGTGCCAGCAGCGCAGCAGGTTCCGACAATGAGCAGTTCTTC
d_call: NA; v_call: TRBV12-3/TRBV12-4; clone_size: few; j_call: TRBJ2-1; cdr3_aa: CASTPAVGEQFF; cdr3_nt: TGTGCCAGCACCCCCGCCGTAGGGGAGCAGTTCTTC
d_call: NA; v_call: TRBV6-2/TRBV6-3; clone_size: NA; j_call: TRBJ1-1; cdr3_aa: CASSGTFNTEAFF; cdr3_nt: TGTGCCAGCTCCGGGACATTTAACACTGAAGCTTTCTTT